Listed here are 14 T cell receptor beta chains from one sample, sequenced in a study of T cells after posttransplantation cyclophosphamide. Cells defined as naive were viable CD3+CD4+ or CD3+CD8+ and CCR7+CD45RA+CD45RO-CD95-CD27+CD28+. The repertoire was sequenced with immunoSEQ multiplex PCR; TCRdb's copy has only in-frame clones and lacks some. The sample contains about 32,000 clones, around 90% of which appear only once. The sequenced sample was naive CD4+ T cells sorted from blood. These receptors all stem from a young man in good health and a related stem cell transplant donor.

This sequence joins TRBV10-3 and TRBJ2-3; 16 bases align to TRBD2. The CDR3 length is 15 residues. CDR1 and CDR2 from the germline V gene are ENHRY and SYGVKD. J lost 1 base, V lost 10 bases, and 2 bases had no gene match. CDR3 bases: TGTGCCACCGGGACTAGCGGGGGGGGCACAGATACGCAGTATTTT. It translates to CATGTSGGGTDTQYF.

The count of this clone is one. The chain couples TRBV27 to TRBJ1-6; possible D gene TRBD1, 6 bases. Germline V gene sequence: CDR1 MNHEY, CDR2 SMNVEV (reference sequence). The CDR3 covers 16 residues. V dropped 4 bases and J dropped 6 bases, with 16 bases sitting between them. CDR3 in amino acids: CASSSTRQGFNSPLHF. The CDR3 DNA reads TGTGCCAGCAGTTCCACTCGGCAGGGGTTTAATTCACCCCTCCACTTT.

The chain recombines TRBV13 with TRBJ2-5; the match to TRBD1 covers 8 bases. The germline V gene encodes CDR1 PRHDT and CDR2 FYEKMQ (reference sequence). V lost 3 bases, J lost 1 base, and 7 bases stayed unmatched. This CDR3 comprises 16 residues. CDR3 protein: CASSFGDRPIQETQYF. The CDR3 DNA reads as TGTGCCAGCAGCTTCGGGGACAGGCCAATCCAAGAGACCCAGTACTTC.

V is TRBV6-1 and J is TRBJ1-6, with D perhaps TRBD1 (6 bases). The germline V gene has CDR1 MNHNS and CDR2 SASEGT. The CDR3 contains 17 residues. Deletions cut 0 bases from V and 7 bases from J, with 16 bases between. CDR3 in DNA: TGTGCCAGCAGTGAAGCGCTCCGGACAGTTTTAAATTCACCCCTCCACTTT. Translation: CASSEALRTVLNSPLHF.

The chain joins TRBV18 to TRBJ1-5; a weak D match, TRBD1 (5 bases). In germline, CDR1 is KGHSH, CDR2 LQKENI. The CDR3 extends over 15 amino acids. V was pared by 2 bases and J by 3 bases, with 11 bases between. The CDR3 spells CASSPIRTNNQPQHF. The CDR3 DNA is TGTGCCAGCTCACCAATTCGGACAAACAATCAGCCCCAGCATTTT.

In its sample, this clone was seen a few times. The CDR3 DNA is TGTGCCAGTAGTATGTCGGCAGCCCAGGGAAAACTGTTTTTT. Its protein is CASSMSAAQGKLFF. This sequence joins TRBV19 and TRBJ1-4; a weak D match, TRBD1 (5 bases). The CDR3 spans 14 residues. Trimming removed 3 bases from V and 10 bases from J, with 15 bases in between. Germline assignment: CDR1 LNHDA and CDR2 SQIVND (reference sequence). Using reference TRBV19 and TRBJ1-4 for the parts outside the CDR3, the full variable domain is DGGITQSPKYLFRKEGQNVTLSCEQNLNHDAMYWYRQDPGQGLRLIYYSQIVNDFQKGDIAEGYSVSREKKESFPLTVTSAQKNPTAFYLCASSMSAAQGKLFFGSGTQLSVL.

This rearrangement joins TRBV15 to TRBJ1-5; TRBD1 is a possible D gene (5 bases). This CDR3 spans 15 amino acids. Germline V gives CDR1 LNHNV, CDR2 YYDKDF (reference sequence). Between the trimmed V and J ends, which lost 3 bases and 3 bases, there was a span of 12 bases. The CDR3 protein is CATSRDTVLNQPQHF. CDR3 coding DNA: TGTGCCACCAGCAGGGACACAGTTCTCAATCAGCCCCAGCATTTT.

The CDR3 here is CASSVDTSNQPQHF. The CDR3 DNA reads as TGTGCCAGCAGCGTCGACACCAGCAATCAGCCCCAGCATTTT. The chain uses TRBV9 and TRBJ1-5; D uncertain. The germline gives CDR1 SGDLS, CDR2 YYNGEE. Trimming cost V 2 bases and J 1 base, with 7 bases left between them. The CDR3 is 14 amino acids.

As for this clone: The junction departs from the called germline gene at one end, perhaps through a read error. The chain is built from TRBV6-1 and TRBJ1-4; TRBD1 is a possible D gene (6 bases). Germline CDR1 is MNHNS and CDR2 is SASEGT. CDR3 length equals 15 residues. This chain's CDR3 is CASSSAGTTNEKLFF. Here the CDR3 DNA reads TGTGCCAGCAGTTCCGCCGGGACAACGAATGAAAAACTGTTTTTT.

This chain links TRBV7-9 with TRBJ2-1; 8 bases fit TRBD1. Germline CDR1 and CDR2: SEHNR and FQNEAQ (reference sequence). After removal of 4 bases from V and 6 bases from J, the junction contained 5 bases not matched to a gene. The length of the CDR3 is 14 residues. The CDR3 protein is CASSYRQGSNEQFF. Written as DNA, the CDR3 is TGTGCCAGCAGCTACAGACAGGGGAGCAATGAGCAGTTCTTC.

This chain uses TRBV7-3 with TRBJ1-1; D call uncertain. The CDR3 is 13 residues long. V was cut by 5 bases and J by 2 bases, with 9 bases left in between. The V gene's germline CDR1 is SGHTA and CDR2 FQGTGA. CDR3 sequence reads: CASSARHNTEAFF. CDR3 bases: TGTGCCAGCAGCGCCCGACACAACACTGAAGCTTTCTTT.

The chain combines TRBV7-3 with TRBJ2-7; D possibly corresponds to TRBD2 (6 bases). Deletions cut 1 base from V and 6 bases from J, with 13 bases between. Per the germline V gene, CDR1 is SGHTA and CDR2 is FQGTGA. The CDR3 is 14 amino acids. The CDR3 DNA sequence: TGTGCCAGCAGCTTAAAACCCGGTAGCGGCGAGCAGTACTTC. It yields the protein CASSLKPGSGEQYF.

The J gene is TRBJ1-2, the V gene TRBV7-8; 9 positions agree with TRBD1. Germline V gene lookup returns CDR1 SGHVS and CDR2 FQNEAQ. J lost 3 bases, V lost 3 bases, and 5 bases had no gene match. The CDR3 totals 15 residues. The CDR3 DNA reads TGTGCCAGCAGCTTTACAGACAGGGGGGACTATGGCTACACCTTC. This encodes CASSFTDRGDYGYTF. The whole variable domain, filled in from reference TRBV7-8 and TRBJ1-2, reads GAGVSQSPRYKVAKRGQDVALRCDPISGHVSLFWYQQALGQGPEFLTYFQNEAQLDKSGLPSDRFFAERPEGSVSTLKIQRTQQEDSAVYLCASSFTDRGDYGYTFGSGTRLTVV.

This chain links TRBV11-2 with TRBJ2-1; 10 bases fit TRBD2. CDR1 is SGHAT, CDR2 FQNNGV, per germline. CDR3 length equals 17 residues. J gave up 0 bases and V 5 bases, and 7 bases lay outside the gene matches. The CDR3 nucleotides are TGTGCCAGCAGCACCCTAGCGGGGGCCTTCTCCTACAATGAGCAGTTCTTC. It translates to CASSTLAGAFSYNEQFF.